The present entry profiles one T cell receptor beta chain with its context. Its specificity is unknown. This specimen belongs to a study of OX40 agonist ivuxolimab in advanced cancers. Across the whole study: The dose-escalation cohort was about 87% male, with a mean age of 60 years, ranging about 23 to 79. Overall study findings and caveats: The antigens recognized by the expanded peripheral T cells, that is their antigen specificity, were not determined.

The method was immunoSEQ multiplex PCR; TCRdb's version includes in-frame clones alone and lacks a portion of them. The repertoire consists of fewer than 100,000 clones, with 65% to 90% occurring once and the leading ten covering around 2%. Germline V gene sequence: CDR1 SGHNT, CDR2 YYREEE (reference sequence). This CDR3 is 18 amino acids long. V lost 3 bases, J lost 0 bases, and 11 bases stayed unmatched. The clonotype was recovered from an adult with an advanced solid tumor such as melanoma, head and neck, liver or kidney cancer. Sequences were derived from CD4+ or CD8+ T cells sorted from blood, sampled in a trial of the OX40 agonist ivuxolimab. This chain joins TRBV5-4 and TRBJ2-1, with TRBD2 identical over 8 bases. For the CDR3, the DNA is TGTGCCAGCAGCTCCAGTGGCGGGGGGCTTCGCTCCTACAATGAGCAGTTCTTC. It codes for CASSSSGGGLRSYNEQFF.